Below, 29 T cell receptor beta chains from the same sample are listed, as sequenced in a study of beta chain features in type 1 diabetes. The sequenced template was cDNA made from the entire isolated RNA. Profiling relied on immunoSEQ multiplex PCR, and the TCRdb table lists in-frame clones only, not all of them. The sample has some 900,000 clones; 17% are singletons. The sample was naive CD4+ T cells from blood. The receptors derive from a woman between 18 and 29 years old in good health.

V is TRBV7-2 and J is TRBJ2-7; no clear D gene. V lost 1 base and J 2 bases, leaving 9 bases between the germline ends. There are 14 residues in the CDR3. Germline lookup yields CDR1 SGHTA and CDR2 FQGNSA. The CDR3 DNA reads as TGTGCCAGCAGCTTAGTCGCGGCCCCCTACGAGCAGTACTTC. This codes for CASSLVAAPYEQYF. The full variable domain, with the rest looked up from reference TRBV7-2 and TRBJ2-7, is GAGVSQSPSNKVTEKGKDVELRCDPISGHTALYWYRQSLGQGLEFLIYFQGNSAPDKSGLPSDRFSAERTGGSVSTLTIQRTQQEDSAVYLCASSLVAAPYEQYFGPGTRLTVT.

The chain employs TRBV7-8 and TRBJ1-3, with TRBD1 matching over 7 bases. This CDR3 has 17 residues. Per germline, CDR1 SGHVS and CDR2 FQNEAQ. V dropped 3 bases and J dropped 3; count of bases not matched to a gene: 11. The CDR3 spells CASSLGWRGQSGNTIYF. The DNA for the CDR3 is TGTGCCAGCAGCTTGGGTTGGAGGGGGCAGAGTGGAAACACCATATATTTT.

This clone turned up a few times. The V gene is TRBV5-8, the J gene TRBJ2-3, with 10 bases aligning to TRBD2. Per the germline V gene, CDR1 is SGHTS and CDR2 is YDEGEE. This CDR3 contains 14 residues. Losses at the gene ends were 2 bases for V and 4 bases for J; bases not matched to a gene: 1. The CDR3 spells CASSLAGGADTQYF. The DNA for the CDR3 is TGTGCCAGCAGCTTAGCGGGAGGGGCAGATACGCAGTATTTT. The complete variable domain, with remaining parts taken from reference TRBV5-8 and TRBJ2-3, reads EAGVTQSPTHLIKTRGQQATLRCSPISGHTSVYWYQQALGLGLQFLLWYDEGEERNRGNFPPRFSGRQFPNYSSELNVNALELEDSALYLCASSLAGGADTQYFGPGTRLTVL.

V usage is TRBV7-8 and J usage is TRBJ2-3; 13 bases are shared with TRBD2. Germline V lookup: CDR1 SGHVS, CDR2 FQNEAQ. The CDR3 consists of 17 residues. Trimming took 5 bases from V and 5 from J; bases not matched to a gene: 10. The CDR3 region is CASSPALAGGLRDTQYF. In DNA, the CDR3 is TGTGCCAGCAGCCCGGCACTAGCGGGAGGGCTCAGAGATACGCAGTATTTT.

The V call is TRBV11-2, the J call TRBJ2-3; 7 nucleotides line up with TRBD1. The germline CDR1 and CDR2 sequences are SGHAT and FQNNGV. Trimming cost V 1 base and J 0 bases; bases outside gene matches: 7. The CDR3 extends over 17 amino acids. The CDR3 nucleotides read TGTGCCAGCAGCTTAGTGATGGGACAGCCTAGCACAGATACGCAGTATTTT. Encoded protein: CASSLVMGQPSTDTQYF.

In its sample, this clone was seen a few times. This chain uses TRBV6-5 with TRBJ2-3; D gene uncertain. Germline-derived CDR1 and CDR2 are MNHEY and SVGAGI. Trimming cost V 7 bases and J 4 bases, with 6 bases left between them. This CDR3 has 11 residues. The DNA for the CDR3 is TGTGCCAGCACAGTGGCAGATACGCAGTATTTT. Translating it yields CASTVADTQYF.

This clone was seen more than once but under ten times. The chain uses TRBV2 and TRBJ2-6; the D gene is possibly TRBD1 (5 bases). CDR3 length: 19 amino acids. The V and J ends lost 6 bases and 2 bases respectively, with 23 bases between them. Germline CDR1 SNHLY, CDR2 FYNNEI. The CDR3 spells CASRGQGHGSITGANVLTF. CDR3 DNA: TGTGCCAGCAGAGGACAAGGACACGGATCGATTACTGGGGCCAACGTCCTGACTTTC.

The V gene is TRBV7-8, the J gene TRBJ2-2; 8 positions agree with TRBD1. There are 14 residues in the CDR3. CDR1 SGHVS and CDR2 FQNEAQ come from the germline V gene. Unmatched junction bases numbered 6, after V lost 8 bases and J lost 4 bases. CDR3 DNA: TGTGCCAGCCGAACTCAGGGGGCCACCGGGGAGCTGTTTTTT. Its translation is CASRTQGATGELFF.

The genes are TRBV15 and TRBJ2-1; TRBD2 agrees at 7 bases. The CDR3 has 16 residues. V lost 5 bases, J lost 0 bases, and 7 bases stayed unmatched. The germline V gene encodes CDR1 LNHNV and CDR2 YYDKDF (reference sequence). CDR3 nucleotides: TGTGCCACCAGCCTCACGGCGGGAGACTCCTACAATGAGCAGTTCTTC. Protein product: CATSLTAGDSYNEQFF.

The V call is TRBV19, the J call TRBJ2-7; a weak D match, TRBD1 (7 bases). This CDR3 is built from 12 residues. V lost 4 bases and J 6 bases, leaving 10 bases between the germline ends. The germline gives CDR1 LNHDA, CDR2 SQIVND (reference sequence). As DNA, the CDR3 is TGTGCCAGTAGTAACAGGGGAGGCGAGCAGTACTTC. Amino acids: CASSNRGGEQYF.

The chain has TRBV6-1 and TRBJ2-7; 7 bases agree with TRBD1. Germline loops: CDR1 MNHNS, CDR2 SASEGT. V shed 6 bases, J shed 5 bases, and the junction held 10 bases outside the gene matches. The CDR3 has 14 residues. In nucleotides, the CDR3 is TGTGCCAGCAGCCTAACAGGGGCAATGGACGAGCAGTACTTC. It encodes CASSLTGAMDEQYF.

This clone was picked up many times. The chain joins TRBV21-1 to TRBJ1-4; the D call TRBD1 from the table was never checked on the DNA. TRBV21-1 is a listed pseudogene. CDR3 length: 17 residues. This CDR3 reads CAGLRRDRGQDNEKLFF. The CDR3 coding sequence is TGTGCCGGTCTCCGCCGGGACAGGGGACAAGATAATGAAAAACTGTTTTTT.

This chain uses TRBV28 with TRBJ2-1; 11 nucleotides match TRBD2. The CDR3 is 15 amino acids. Germline V gene sequence: CDR1 MDHEN, CDR2 SYDVKM. The trim removed 7 bases at V and 7 bases at J, leaving 9 bases unmatched. CDR3 protein: CASMFLAGGRNEQFF. The CDR3 nucleotides are TGTGCCAGCATGTTTCTAGCGGGAGGTCGGAATGAGCAGTTCTTC. Looking up the rest from reference TRBV28 and TRBJ2-1 gives the full variable domain: DVKVTQSSRYLVKRTGEKVFLECVQDMDHENMFWYRQDPGLGLRLIYFSYDVKMKEKGDIPEGYSVSREKKERFSLILESASTNQTSMYLCASMFLAGGRNEQFFGPGTRLTVL.

The sample holds a few counts of this clone. This rearrangement joins TRBV6-6 to TRBJ2-7; 11 positions agree with TRBD2. Germline V gene sequence: CDR1 MNHNY, CDR2 SVGAGI (reference sequence). Germline trimming cut 2 bases from V and 2 bases from J; bases unmatched to any gene: 5. This CDR3 has 16 residues. CDR3 in amino acids: CASSYSSGRGAYEQYF. CDR3 bases: TGTGCCAGCAGTTACAGTAGCGGGAGGGGCGCCTACGAGCAGTACTTC.

The genes are TRBV11-2 and TRBJ2-2, with D possibly matching TRBD2 (5 bases). V was shortened by 2 bases and J by 4 bases, with 17 bases between the two germline ends. The CDR3 spans 17 residues. Per germline, CDR1 SGHAT and CDR2 FQNNGV. The CDR3: CASSLLSQGLITGELFF. In DNA, the CDR3 is TGTGCCAGCAGCTTACTATCGCAAGGACTGATCACCGGGGAGCTGTTTTTT.

This clone was observed a handful of times. The genes are TRBV5-6 and TRBJ2-5; 10 bases map to TRBD2. The CDR3 length is 16 residues. CDR1 and CDR2 (germline): SGHDT, YYEEEE. The ends lost 1 base at V and 5 bases at J; junction bases unmatched: 8. CDR3 sequence reads: CASSLIAGGRAETQYF. The CDR3 nucleotides read TGTGCCAGCAGCTTGATAGCGGGAGGTCGTGCCGAGACCCAGTACTTC.

The J gene is TRBJ2-7, the V gene TRBV27, with TRBD2 matching 7 bases. This CDR3 has 15 amino acids. The junction had 7 bases not matched to a gene; V was cut back by 5 bases and J by 0 bases. CDR1 and CDR2 (germline): MNHEY, SMNVEV (reference sequence). The CDR3 here is CASSPLAANSYEQYF. The DNA of the CDR3 is TGTGCCAGCAGTCCTCTAGCGGCAAACTCCTACGAGCAGTACTTC.

The chain has TRBV15 and TRBJ1-5, with 9 bases aligning to TRBD1. CDR1 and CDR2 (germline): LNHNV, YYDKDF (reference sequence). The CDR3 is 14 amino acids. V was clipped by 0 bases and J by 16 bases; unmatched bases: 10. Written as DNA, the CDR3 is TGTGCCACCAGCAGAGATTTGGGGGACAGGGTTAAACATTTT. Its protein is CATSRDLGDRVKHF.

This CDR3 reads CASSVGLQLYGYTF. The CDR3 DNA sequence: TGTGCCAGCAGCGTAGGGTTACAGCTATATGGCTACACCTTC. This chain joins TRBV9 and TRBJ1-2; D gene unclear. Germline V gene data show CDR1 as SGDLS and CDR2 as YYNGEE. V was pared by 0 bases and J by 5 bases, with 11 bases between. The CDR3 sequence is 14 residues long.

In DNA, the CDR3 is TGTGCCAGCAGCTTAGAGGGCACACACTACGAGCAGTACTTC. Protein: CASSLEGTHYEQYF. The rearrangement uses TRBV7-8 and TRBJ2-7, with D hard to call. V was shortened by 1 base and J by 3 bases, with 10 bases between the two germline ends. The germline gives CDR1 SGHVS, CDR2 FQNEAQ. The length of the CDR3 is 14 residues.

This clone was seen a few times. The gene calls are TRBV11-2 and TRBJ2-7; 7 bases match TRBD1. CDR1 is SGHAT, CDR2 FQNNGV, per germline. After removal of 7 bases from V and 6 bases from J, the junction contained 12 bases not matched to a gene. There are 14 residues in the CDR3. The CDR3 sequence is CASTLTGFGLEQYF. The CDR3 nucleotides read TGTGCCAGCACCCTGACAGGGTTTGGGCTCGAGCAGTACTTC.

This clone was detected a few times. The chain couples TRBV28 to TRBJ1-3; perhaps TRBD1 as D (5 bases). The germline V and J ends were trimmed by 5 bases and 0 bases, with 14 bases remaining between them. Germline V gives CDR1 MDHEN, CDR2 SYDVKM. The CDR3 has 16 amino acids. The DNA for the CDR3 is TGTGCCAGCAGTCAAACCGGGGCGGCCTCTGGAAACACCATATATTTT. This codes for CASSQTGAASGNTIYF.

The CDR3 nucleotides read TGCGCCAGCAAGCTTGGGGGGCCCCGGGTCACCGGGGAGCTGTTTTTT. This codes for CASKLGGPRVTGELFF. This sequence joins TRBV5-1 and TRBJ2-2; possibly TRBD1 or TRBD2 for D (6 bases each). The germline CDR1 and CDR2 sequences are SGHRS and YFSETQ. CDR3 size: 16 residues. The V end was cut by 6 bases, the J end by 4 bases, with 19 bases between.

The chain couples TRBV5-1 to TRBJ2-1, with TRBD2 matching over 13 bases. The germline V gene encodes CDR1 SGHRS and CDR2 YFSETQ. The trim removed 2 bases at V and 3 bases at J, leaving 14 bases unmatched. The CDR3 loop spans 20 amino acids. CDR3 protein: CASSFRSGTSGNRDYNEQFF. Here the CDR3 DNA reads TGCGCCAGCAGCTTCAGATCCGGGACTAGCGGGAATCGAGACTACAATGAGCAGTTCTTC.

This clone has only a few counts. The chain employs TRBV6-5 and TRBJ2-3; tentatively, D is TRBD2 (5 bases). CDR3 length: 15 amino acids. V shed 7 bases and J shed 2 bases, with 16 bases lying between them. The germline CDR1 and CDR2 sequences are MNHEY and SVGAGI. CDR3 in DNA: TGTGCCAGCACCCGGACTTGGTCCTTCACAGATACGCAGTATTTT. Residues: CASTRTWSFTDTQYF.

This clone has only a few counts. The chain joins TRBV6-6 to TRBJ2-2, with D perhaps TRBD2 (5 bases). V lost 10 bases and J 6 bases, leaving 18 bases between the germline ends. The germline V gene has CDR1 MNHNY and CDR2 SVGAGI (reference sequence). This CDR3 contains 14 residues. The CDR3 sequence is CAIDSAGSAGELFF. CDR3 nucleotides: TGTGCCATTGATAGCGCTGGGAGTGCCGGGGAGCTGTTTTTT.

This chain connects TRBV10-3 to TRBJ2-5; D perhaps matches TRBD1 (5 bases). The germline CDR1 and CDR2 sequences are ENHRY and SYGVKD. This CDR3 is 12 amino acids long. Trimming shortened V by 9 bases and J by 1 base, and 9 bases separated the two germline ends. The CDR3 region is CAIATGQETQYF. In DNA, the CDR3 is TGTGCCATAGCCACAGGCCAAGAGACCCAGTACTTC.

This clone has just a few counts. The chain joins TRBV25-1 to TRBJ1-1, with TRBD1 matching over 11 bases. The CDR3 covers 14 residues. Germline trimming cut 4 bases from V and 3 bases from J; bases unmatched to any gene: 1. The germline CDR1 and CDR2 sequences are MGHDK and SYGVNS. CDR3 in amino acids: CASSGTGGHTEAFF. The CDR3 region has the DNA TGTGCCAGCAGTGGGACAGGGGGCCACACTGAAGCTTTCTTT.

This CDR3 is CASSPGGGGETQYF. The CDR3 DNA is TGTGCCAGCAGCCCGGGTGGAGGCGGGGAGACCCAGTACTTC. The rearrangement joins TRBV7-2 to TRBJ2-5; possibly TRBD2 for D (5 bases). This CDR3 is 14 amino acids long. Trimming took 5 bases from V and 5 from J, leaving 15 bases between them. CDR1 SGHTA and CDR2 FQGNSA come from the germline V gene.